The clone carrying this T cell receptor beta chain was detected only a few times. The sample originates from a study of human T cells and chemical hapten exposure. Germline V CDR1 and CDR2: ENHRY, SYGVKD. This CDR3 region has 15 residues. The germline V and J ends were trimmed by 2 bases and 0 bases, with 10 bases remaining between them. Time point specified: healthy volunteer bleed at 2 weeks. Total RNA extraction was carried out from unfractionated whole blood. Using its own MiXCR run on the RACE reads, TCRdb lists one record per CDR3 protein. This table holds 100,000 to 150,000 distinct CDR3 sequences, roughly 9% found once.

The chain couples TRBV10-3 to TRBJ1-1, with D unclear. The sequenced sample was whole blood. This TCR was recovered from a male donor in good health. Some clones in this sample may be carry-over from other donors' samples. The CDR3 DNA follows: TGTGCCATCAGTGAGGAGGGAACGATGAACACTGAAGCTTTCTTT. Protein product: CAISEEGTMNTEAFF.